The clone carrying this T cell receptor beta chain was counted ten times or more. The sample comes from a study of regulatory T cells in long-lasting Graves disease. iRepertoire HTBI primers and Arm-PCR of CDR3 regions built TCR beta libraries. TCRdb re-called the multiplex PCR reads with MiXCR, one entry per CDR3 protein. Of about 440,000 distinct CDR3 sequences in the sample, over 15% were seen once. This sample's time point: newly diagnosed GD, antithyroid drugs for less than 3 months. With RNA extracted from PBMCs as input, the TCR library was made. The CDR3 covers 13 residues. V shed 6 bases and J shed 6 bases, with 12 bases lying between them. Germline V CDR1 and CDR2: MNHEY, SMNVEV (reference sequence). The same sample was also studied in work on T cells in Graves' hyperthyroidism and ophthalmopathy.

Sequenced material: peripheral blood mononuclear cells (PBMCs), taken at new diagnosis, from a patient treated with antithyroid drugs. The chain employs TRBV27 and TRBJ1-5, with D maybe TRBD1 (6 bases). This sequence was found in a woman aged 18-29 years with Graves disease. The CDR3 protein is CASSPDRIQPQHF. Written as DNA, the CDR3 is TGTGCCAGCAGCCCAGACAGGATTCAGCCCCAGCATTTT.